The 27 T cell receptor beta chains below were found in one sample sequenced in a study of T cells in Graves' hyperthyroidism and ophthalmopathy. Amplified TCR beta CDR3 regions came from RNA transcripts. The TCR CDR3 first-round RT-PCR relied on the HTBI primer set. One entry per CDR3 protein, called by TCRdb with MiXCR from the multiplex PCR reads. The sample has hundreds of thousands of distinct CDR3 sequences, around 20% seen once. The sequenced sample consisted of blood. Receptor source: a man aged 25 to 40 with Graves' ophthalmopathy.

This clonotype was recorded a few times. The chain recombines TRBV6-1 with TRBJ2-6; 8 bases agree with TRBD2. Germline assignment: CDR1 MNHNS and CDR2 SASEGT. The V and J ends lost 4 bases and 2 bases, in that order; junction bases with no gene match: 10. The CDR3 totals 18 residues. The CDR3 coding sequence is TGTGCCAGCAGTGGCGCGGGGGGCCGGTCTGCTGGGGCCAACGTCCTGACTTTC. This gives the protein CASSGAGGRSAGANVLTF.

This clonotype was recorded a few times. V usage is TRBV28 and J usage is TRBJ2-2; 10 bases map to TRBD1. The CDR3 has 15 residues. With V trimmed by 6 bases and J by 7 bases, 8 bases remained unmatched. CDR1 and CDR2 from the germline V gene are MDHEN and SYDVKM. The CDR3 here is CASRRDRGFIGELFF. CDR3 in DNA: TGTGCCAGCAGGAGGGACAGGGGATTTATCGGGGAGCTGTTTTTT.

The table lists this clonotype with many counts. The chain uses TRBV20-1 and TRBJ2-5, with 13 bases lining up with TRBD2. The CDR3 length is 14 residues. The germline V gene encodes CDR1 DFQATT and CDR2 SNEGSKA (reference sequence). J gave up 5 bases and V 6 bases, and 6 bases lay outside the gene matches. CDR3 sequence reads: CSAATSGRLETQYF. DNA for the CDR3: TGCAGTGCCGCGACTAGCGGGAGGCTGGAGACCCAGTACTTC.

In its sample, this clonotype was seen a few times. The CDR3 reads CSARVRVNEQFF. As DNA, the CDR3 is TGCAGTGCTAGAGTCAGGGTGAATGAGCAGTTCTTC. V gene TRBV20-1 combines with J gene TRBJ2-1, with a weak D call TRBD1 (5 bases). The germline V and J ends were trimmed by 1 base and 7 bases, with 8 bases remaining between them. The germline CDR1 and CDR2 sequences are DFQATT and SNEGSKA (reference sequence). This CDR3 has 12 residues.

This clonotype was seen only a few times. The genes are TRBV4-1 and TRBJ2-1; D gene uncertain. Germline CDR1 and CDR2: MGHRA and YSYEKL. The CDR3 is 15 residues long. The ends were cut back, 6 bases at V and 2 bases at J, with 14 bases in the middle. CDR3 residues: CASRPSLGPYNEQFF. The CDR3 bases are TGCGCCAGCAGACCCAGCCTCGGGCCCTACAATGAGCAGTTCTTC.

This clonotype was recorded at least ten times. The J gene is TRBJ2-7, the V gene TRBV7-9; a possible D gene is TRBD1 (6 bases). V gave up 5 bases and J gave up 4 bases, with 15 bases separating them. Germline CDR1 and CDR2: SEHNR and FQNEAQ (reference sequence). CDR3 length equals 14 residues. The CDR3 sequence: CASSPMTGSYEQYF. The CDR3, as DNA: TGTGCCAGCAGCCCCATGACAGGATCGTACGAGCAGTACTTC.

This clonotype was picked up a small number of times. The chain combines TRBV28 with TRBJ1-1, with 10 bases matching TRBD1. This CDR3 has 14 residues. Germline lookup yields CDR1 MDHEN and CDR2 SYDVKM. The ends lost 4 bases at V and 6 bases at J; junction bases unmatched: 5. The CDR3 here is CASSSLGTGAEAFF. CDR3 DNA sequence: TGTGCCAGCAGTTCCCTCGGGACAGGGGCTGAAGCTTTCTTT.

The rearrangement joins TRBV20-1 to TRBJ2-3, with 10 bases that match TRBD2. Per the germline V gene, CDR1 is DFQATT and CDR2 is SNEGSKA (reference sequence). Unmatched junction bases numbered 2, after V lost 2 bases and J lost 0 bases. The CDR3 length is 15 residues. The CDR3 protein is CSARRTSGSTDTQYF. DNA of the CDR3: TGCAGTGCTAGAAGGACTAGCGGTAGCACAGATACGCAGTATTTT.

The genes are TRBV7-9 and TRBJ2-6; no clear D gene. The CDR3 has 19 residues. Looked up from germline, CDR1 is SEHNR and CDR2 is FQNEAQ (reference sequence). The germline V and J ends were trimmed by 5 bases and 0 bases, with 20 bases remaining between them. The CDR3 region has the DNA TGTGCCAGCAGCCACCCCCTCGGAGACGGCCACTCTGGGGCCAACGTCCTGACTTTC. Protein product: CASSHPLGDGHSGANVLTF. Full variable domain (outside the CDR3, taken from reference TRBV7-9 and TRBJ2-6): DTGVSQNPRHKITKRGQNVTFRCDPISEHNRLYWYRQTLGQGPEFLTYFQNEAQLEKSRLLSDRFSAERPKGSFSTLEIQRTEQGDSAMYLCASSHPLGDGHSGANVLTFGAGSRLTVL.

This clonotype turned up a few times. The CDR3 DNA is TGTGCCAGCAGTCACCCGGGCCCTCAGATGCCCCAGCATTTT. Translation gives CASSHPGPQMPQHF. The chain combines TRBV6-2 or TRBV6-3 with TRBJ1-5; no reliable D call. Germline V CDR1 and CDR2: MNHEY, SVGEGT. The CDR3 length is 14 residues. V was cut by 5 bases and J by 9 bases, with 17 bases left in between.

This clonotype was counted a few times. The J gene is TRBJ1-4, the V gene TRBV9; D might be TRBD1 (5 bases). The CDR3 extends over 14 amino acids. CDR1 SGDLS and CDR2 YYNGEE come from the germline V gene. V was cut by 4 bases and J by 3 bases, with 10 bases left in between. The CDR3 region is CASSSGTSNEKLFF. Here the CDR3 DNA reads TGTGCCAGCAGCTCAGGGACTTCTAATGAAAAACTGTTTTTT.

The chain recombines TRBV29-1 with TRBJ1-2; 9 nucleotides agree with TRBD1. This CDR3 has 13 amino acids. The trim removed 5 bases at V and 9 bases at J, leaving 10 bases unmatched. Germline V lookup: CDR1 SQVTM, CDR2 ANQGSEA. CDR3 protein: CSVRGDRVVSYTF. CDR3 coding DNA: TGCAGCGTTCGGGGGGACAGGGTGGTTAGCTACACCTTC.

A few counts support this clonotype. V usage is TRBV12-3 or TRBV12-4 and J usage is TRBJ2-3, with 10 bases fitting TRBD2. V lost 7 bases and J lost 5; bases outside the gene matches: 9. The CDR3 runs 15 residues. For the CDR3, the DNA is TGTGCCAGCAAGGGGGCCTCTAGCGGGAGAGATACGCAGTATTTT. It specifies CASKGASSGRDTQYF.

This chain joins TRBV4-3 and TRBJ2-2; D is unresolved. This CDR3 comprises 14 residues. V shed 1 base and J shed 6 bases, with 9 bases lying between them. Germline V gene sequence: CDR1 LGHNA, CDR2 YSLEER. Here the CDR3 reads CASSQANPSGELFF. The CDR3 coding sequence is TGCGCCAGCAGCCAAGCAAACCCCTCCGGGGAGCTGTTTTTT.

The CDR3 sequence: CASGRPGQGENEQFF. The DNA for the CDR3 is TGTGCCAGCGGCCGGCCGGGACAGGGTGAGAATGAGCAGTTCTTC. This chain links TRBV28 with TRBJ2-1; TRBD1 matches 9 bases. Trimming cost V 8 bases and J 7 bases; bases outside gene matches: 12. Germline CDR1 MDHEN, CDR2 SYDVKM. CDR3 length equals 15 residues.

The sample holds many counts of this clonotype. The rearrangement uses TRBV7-2 and TRBJ1-5; D uncertain. Looked up from germline, CDR1 is SGHTA and CDR2 is FQGNSA. The CDR3 covers 13 residues. V was shortened by 3 bases and J by 7 bases, with 10 bases between the two germline ends. DNA for the CDR3: TGTGCCAGCAGCTTGAGCCCTCCGCAGCCCCAGCATTTT. Its translation is CASSLSPPQPQHF.

This clonotype was seen more than once but under ten times. The CDR3 DNA is TGTGCCAGCGCAAGGACAGGGGACAAACTGTTTTTT. Translation gives CASARTGDKLFF. This chain joins TRBV6-1 and TRBJ1-4; TRBD1 aligns across 9 bases. CDR1 and CDR2 from the germline V gene are MNHNS and SASEGT. This CDR3 is built from 12 residues. V lost 8 bases, J lost 11 bases, and 6 bases stayed unmatched.

This clonotype occurred a few times. This rearrangement joins TRBV20-1 to TRBJ1-1, with D possibly TRBD1 on 6 matching bases. The germline V gene encodes CDR1 DFQATT and CDR2 SNEGSKA (reference sequence). V lost 0 bases to trimming and J lost 4 bases, with 18 bases between them. The length of the CDR3 is 16 residues. CDR3 nucleotide sequence: TGCAGTGCTAGAGAACCCCTGCACAGGGCCCTCACTGAAGCTTTCTTT. Residues: CSAREPLHRALTEAFF.

This clonotype appeared many times. This chain uses TRBV6-2 or TRBV6-3 with TRBJ1-2; D is unclear. This CDR3 spans 11 amino acids. Germline V gene sequence: CDR1 MNHEY, CDR2 SVGEGT. V was cut by 7 bases and J by 5 bases, with 8 bases left in between. The CDR3 is CASTDRYGYTF. CDR3 bases: TGTGCCAGCACCGACCGGTATGGCTACACCTTC.

The V and J genes are TRBV12-3 or TRBV12-4 and TRBJ1-2; 10 bases are a match to TRBD1. V was pared by 5 bases and J by 0 bases, with 3 bases of the junction left unmatched. This CDR3 is 15 amino acids long. In nucleotides, the CDR3 is TGTGCCAGCAGTCCGGACAGGGGGACTAACTATGGCTACACCTTC. This codes for CASSPDRGTNYGYTF.

The V call is TRBV20-1, the J call TRBJ1-1; D ambiguous. Germline loops: CDR1 DFQATT, CDR2 SNEGSKA (reference sequence). The CDR3 runs to 14 residues. Trimming left V 1 base short and J 0 bases short, with 9 bases between. The CDR3 reads CSARVVPLNTEAFF. CDR3 nucleotide sequence: TGCAGTGCTAGAGTGGTTCCGCTGAACACTGAAGCTTTCTTT.

This clonotype was found once. The chain is built from TRBV4-1 and TRBJ2-2, with D unclear. CDR1 is MGHRA and CDR2 is YSYEKL in the germline V gene. Trimming pared 6 bases from V and 2 bases from J, leaving 4 bases between. This CDR3 contains 12 residues. The CDR3 DNA reads TGCGCCAGCAGGGATAACACCGGGGAGCTGTTTTTT. Translation gives CASRDNTGELFF.

This clonotype was counted many times. V is TRBV7-2 and J is TRBJ2-7; no firm D call. Germline V CDR1 and CDR2: SGHTA, FQGNSA. Trimming left V 4 bases short and J 2 bases short, with 9 bases between. The CDR3 covers 13 residues. In DNA, the CDR3 is TGTGCCAGCAGCTCTTACACTACCTACGAGCAGTACTTC. Its translation: CASSSYTTYEQYF.

V gene TRBV6-2 or TRBV6-3 combines with J gene TRBJ2-6; TRBD1 aligns across 8 bases. The CDR3 spans 15 residues. Losses at the gene ends were 4 bases for V and 3 bases for J; bases not matched to a gene: 2. Per the germline V gene, CDR1 is MNHEY and CDR2 is SVGEGT. The CDR3 DNA reads as TGTGCCAGCAGTTCCAGGGGGCGTGGGGCCAACGTCCTGACTTTC. Translated: CASSSRGRGANVLTF.

The chain is built from TRBV4-1 and TRBJ1-2; no definite D call. CDR3 length: 12 residues. The germline CDR1 and CDR2 sequences are MGHRA and YSYEKL. The germline V and J ends were trimmed by 4 bases and 7 bases, with 10 bases remaining between them. Written as DNA, the CDR3 is TGCGCCAGCAGCCCTGCCGGTGGTGGCTACACCTTC. It encodes CASSPAGGGYTF.

Regarding this clonotype: This sequence may be a read error, since a much larger clone differs from it by one base. CDR3 nucleotide sequence: TGCGCCAGCCGCCACCTCCAGCCGGGAAACTCCTACAATGAGCAGTTCTTC. Protein product: CASRHLQPGNSYNEQFF. The rearrangement links TRBV5-1 to TRBJ2-1; tentatively, D is TRBD2 (5 bases). The V and J ends lost 7 bases and 0 bases respectively, with 20 bases between them. CDR1 is SGHRS and CDR2 is YFSETQ in the germline V gene. The CDR3 contains 17 residues. Looking up the rest from reference TRBV5-1 and TRBJ2-1 gives the full variable domain: KAGVTQTPRYLIKTRGQQVTLSCSPISGHRSVSWYQQTPGQGLQFLFEYFSETQRNKGNFPGRFSGRQFSNSRSEMNVSTLELGDSALYLCASRHLQPGNSYNEQFFGPGTRLTVL.

CDR3 nucleotide sequence: TGTGCCAGCTTGAGGACAGCTTATTCCTATGGCTACACCTTC. As protein: CASLRTAYSYGYTF. V is TRBV6-1 and J is TRBJ1-2, with TRBD1 as a possible D gene (6 bases). V was pared by 8 bases and J by 4 bases, with 17 bases between. CDR1 MNHNS and CDR2 SASEGT come from the germline V gene. This CDR3 contains 14 residues.